This T cell receptor (beta chain) emerged from a study of T cell responses to AZD1222 COVID-19 vaccine. The method was immunoSEQ multiplex PCR; TCRdb's version includes in-frame clones alone and lacks a portion of them. Among fewer than 130,000 clones listed, approximately 94% were seen once. Timing groups of about 4 and about 12 weeks for second doses were pooled. V was clipped by 0 bases and J by 4 bases, with 15 bases between them. This CDR3 comprises 16 residues. From germline, CDR1 is MNHEY and CDR2 SVGAGI. Specimen: peripheral blood, collected 28 days after the second AZD1222 dose. The sequence was collected from an adult who received the AZD1222 COVID-19 vaccine. The chain joins TRBV6-5 to TRBJ1-2; D is undetermined. The CDR3 coding sequence is TGTGCCAGCAGTTACTCGTTCAAGGTTGATTTCTATGGCTACACCTTC. It specifies CASSYSFKVDFYGYTF.